The entry below describes one T cell receptor (beta chain). Its antigen is unknown. No base-level quality is on record; no much larger clone is a single base apart. The data were obtained in a study of blood T cell repertoires in COVID-19 (dated by TCRdb to the early 2020s). In the study overall: Samples covering the acute and convalescent phases of COVID-19 were provided by collaborators in the United States, Italy and Spain. The prospective study material was composed of cDNA or gDNA derived from T cells, B-cell-depleted T cells, or PBMCs. The dataset comprised deeply sampled blood TCRbeta repertoires from subjects exposed to, actively infected with, or recovered from COVID-19. The repertoires were released in a freely available public database meant as a resource for research on the immune response to SARS-CoV-2. Samples came from the ongoing ImmuneRACE study (first 160 participants) plus 1,254 subjects from 6 global collaborators. The sample metadata nearly always contained a de-identified subject ID, COVID-19 status, age in years and sex. Where available, HLA class I and class II types were taken from metadata supplied by the sample provider and were not determined by assay-based typing.

Paper-wide results and their limitations: Clinical and demographic metadata were provided uncurated, with the amount varying by source and participant.

Each collaborating institution followed its own protocols to collect whole blood in K2EDTA tubes. Collaborator samples were shipped for TCRbeta analysis as frozen whole blood, isolated PBMCs, or DNA extracted from either sample type. The immunoSEQ Assay, a bias-controlled multiplex PCR, was used to amplify TCRbeta CDR3 regions from genomic DNA. Processing in the source paper ran as follows. The number of nucleated cells in each sample was estimated from the amplification of reference gene primers within the assay. To quantify the absolute abundance of each unique TCRbeta CDR3 rearrangement, sequence reads were collapsed and filtered. For each sample, productive Simpson clonality was calculated as the square root of Simpson's diversity index across productive rearrangements. Here the immuneACCESS table is served through TCRdb, limited to in-frame sequences with V and J called. Missing clones are a known gap in these copies; in checked studies unresolved V genes cover under half, and the rest lacks a known reason. V and J calls and clone size follow that table, whereas D and trimming were derived from the DNA. A total of 150,000 to 200,000 clones appear in this sample, 81% of them only once. Together, the top ten hold 11% of the sample.

This clonotype was sampled from a man aged 60 to 75 with active or convalescent COVID-19. Sequenced material: peripheral blood.

The CDR3 here reads CASSYGQGYQPQHF. The nucleotide sequence is given as TGTGCCAGCAGTTACGGGCAGGGATACCAGCCCCAGCATTTT. The rearranged segments are TRBV6-5 and TRBJ1-5; a tentative D call is TRBD1 (5 bases match). The junction shows trimming of 2 bases on V and 7 bases on J, plus 12 bases between the germline ends. The CDR3 numbers 14 residues from cysteine through phenylalanine. CDR3 DNA only is kept here, 42 bases in frame from base 1. In the germline V gene, CDR1 corresponds to MNHEY and CDR2 to SVGAGI.